This entry features one TCR beta chain sequence. This clonotype appeared many times. It has no known antigen specificity. No much larger clone exists at a distance of one base, and base qualities are not known. This record belongs to a study of T cells in Graves' hyperthyroidism and ophthalmopathy (dated by TCRdb to the late 2010s). With regard to the full study: Peripheral blood samples were taken at initial diagnosis, before any treatment was given. After blood sampling, hyperthyroidism patients were treated with methimazole at a starting dose of 30 mg daily, and ophthalmopathy patients were treated with high-dose intravenous methylprednisolone. In more than 5 Graves' hyperthyroidism patients, the study also compared T-cell repertoires from thyroid tissue with T-cell repertoires from blood. To identify distinguishing TCR V-J signatures, a discovery cohort of some 99 patients was used, comprising some 45 with Graves' ophthalmopathy and some 60 with stable Graves' hyperthyroidism. For training and testing, the 100 or so patients in the discovery cohort were randomly divided in a 7:3 ratio. An independent validation cohort of around 19 hyperthyroidism patients and 17 patients who later progressed to ophthalmopathy tested prospective prediction of ophthalmopathy. The paper reports TCR Vbeta CDR3 sequencing of about 140 peripheral blood samples: approximately 41 ophthalmopathy, about 75 hyperthyroidism and around 17 progressor patients. Study-level results and caveats: Sample size was not statistically predetermined, and blinding of investigators to group allocation was not performed. Ophthalmopathy was separated from stable hyperthyroidism by a 13 V-J signature model, with around 88% sensitivity and about 81% specificity obtained in cross-validation and 80%/75% obtained in testing. Most expanded thyroid clonotypes (frequency above 0.001) were also found in blood, which suggests that blood repertoires may mirror thyroid immune responses. In validation, the model predicted progression to ophthalmopathy a median of about 6.8 months before onset, with about 64% sensitivity and almost 75% specificity.

Stable Graves' hyperthyroidism was defined as no progression to ophthalmopathy during 18 months of follow-up. The hyperthyroidism patients were between 18 and 65 years old and newly diagnosed, with a disease duration of less than 2 months. Patients with uncontrolled infections, other autoimmune diseases, pregnancy or lactation were excluded. Diagnoses relied on clinical symptoms, serum thyroxine and TRAb, thyroid ultrasound and orbital computed tomography. Ficoll-Paque density gradient centrifugation was used to isolate PBMCs from around 9.1 ml of fresh peripheral blood. Total RNA was extracted with Trizol reagent, and quality was checked on an Agilent 2100 Bioanalyzer. TCR beta CDR3 regions were amplified from RNA transcripts. The first round of RT-PCR for the TCR CDR3 was performed with the HTBI primer set and the Qiagen OneStep RT-PCR kit. A second multiplex PCR round built the libraries, followed by size selection and purification. The libraries were sequenced on an Illumina HiSeq2000 using paired-end 100 bp reads. Under the source paper's analysis protocol: SOAPnuke was used to process the raw data, throwing out any read that contained adapters or uncalled bases, had a mean Phred below 15, or lacked an exact constant-primer or identifier match. High-quality paired reads were merged using COPE v1.2.5, and each unique nucleotide sequence was defined as a clonotype. MiTCR v1.1 was used to align the clonotypes against IMGT TRBV, TRBD and TRBJ reference segments. The analysis was restricted to V-J combinations with a frequency above 0.0001, which together covered about 99% of the repertoires. A TCS score was defined as the ratio of F50 (clonal expansion) to E x V (chaos), with BLOSUM62-based TCRdist applied between CDR3 peptides within each V-J. Welch's t-statistics and random forest reduced 450 to 600 V-J features to around 14, which were used in a naive Bayes classifier (R e1071). TCRdb passed the public sequencing reads through fastp at Q25 and MiXCR, retaining productive beta sequences. Each record represents a unique CDR3 protein, reported with the most common genes and DNA among its rows. These V and J calls rely on TCRdb rather than the paper's analysis. A total of 400,000 to 550,000 distinct CDR3 sequences appear in this sample, under 15% of them only once. Around 17% of the sample is held by the ten biggest clonotypes.

Taken from cysteine to phenylalanine, the CDR3 has 15 residues. Of the read, only the CDR3 DNA is kept; its 45 bases are in frame from base 1. V is reduced by 5 bases and J by 2 bases, leaving a spacing of 15 bases between them. Based on the germline V gene, the CDR1 and CDR2 sequences are MNHNS and SASEGT. This clonotype originated in a woman aged 18-29 years with Graves' hyperthyroidism. The source material was blood. The chain joins TRBV6-1 to TRBJ1-1; the D gene is perhaps TRBD1, on 5 matching bases. The CDR3 protein sequence reads: CASSPAGNLNTEAFF. The sequenced DNA: TGTGCCAGCAGTCCCGCAGGGAACCTAAACACTGAAGCTTTCTTT.